This TCR beta chain was documented in a study of T cell responses to AZD1222 COVID-19 vaccine. V lost 0 bases, J lost 5 bases, and 13 bases lay in between. In germline, CDR1 is LGHNA, CDR2 YSLEER. The CDR3 is 15 residues long. The method was immunoSEQ multiplex PCR; TCRdb's version includes in-frame clones alone and lacks a portion of them. The table lists about 180,000 clones, 90% of them singletons. This clonotype was obtained from an adult in good health. The chain is built from TRBV4-3 and TRBJ2-5; D gene uncertain. The source material was peripheral blood, sampled on day 0 of AZD1222 vaccination. CDR3: CASSQDLDLLETQYF. Written as DNA, the CDR3 is TGCGCCAGCAGCCAAGATCTTGACCTTCTCGAGACCCAGTACTTC.